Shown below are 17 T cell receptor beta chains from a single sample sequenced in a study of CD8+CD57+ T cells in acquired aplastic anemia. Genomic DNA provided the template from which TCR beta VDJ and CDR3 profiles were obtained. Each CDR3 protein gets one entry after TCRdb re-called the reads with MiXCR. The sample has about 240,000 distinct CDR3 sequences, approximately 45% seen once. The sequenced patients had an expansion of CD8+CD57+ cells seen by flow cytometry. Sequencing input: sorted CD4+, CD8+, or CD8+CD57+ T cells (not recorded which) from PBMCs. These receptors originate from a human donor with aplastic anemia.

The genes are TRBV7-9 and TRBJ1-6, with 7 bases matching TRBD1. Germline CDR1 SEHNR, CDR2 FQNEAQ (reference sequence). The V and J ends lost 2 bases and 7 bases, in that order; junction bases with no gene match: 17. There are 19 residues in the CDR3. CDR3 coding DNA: TGTGCCAGCAGCTTACTTGGGACAGCCTCTCAAGCGTCGAATTCACCCCTCCACTTT. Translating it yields CASSLLGTASQASNSPLHF.

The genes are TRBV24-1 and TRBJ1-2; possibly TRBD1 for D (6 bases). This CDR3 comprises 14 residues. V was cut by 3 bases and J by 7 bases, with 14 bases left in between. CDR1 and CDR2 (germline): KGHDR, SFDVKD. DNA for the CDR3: TGTGCCACCAGTGATACTACAGGGACCCCTGGCTACACCTTC. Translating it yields CATSDTTGTPGYTF.

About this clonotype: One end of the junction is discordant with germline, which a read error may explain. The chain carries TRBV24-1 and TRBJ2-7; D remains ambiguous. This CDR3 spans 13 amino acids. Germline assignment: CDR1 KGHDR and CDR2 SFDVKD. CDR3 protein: CASSFNPTYEQYF. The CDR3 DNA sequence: TGTGCCAGCAGTTTTAACCCCACCTACGAGCAGTACTTC.

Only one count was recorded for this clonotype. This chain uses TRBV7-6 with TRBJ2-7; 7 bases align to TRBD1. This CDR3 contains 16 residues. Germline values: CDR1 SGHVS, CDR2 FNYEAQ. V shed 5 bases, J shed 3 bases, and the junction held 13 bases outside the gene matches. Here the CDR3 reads CASSKGTEGDIYEQYF. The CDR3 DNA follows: TGTGCCAGCAGCAAGGGGACAGAGGGGGACATCTACGAGCAGTACTTC.

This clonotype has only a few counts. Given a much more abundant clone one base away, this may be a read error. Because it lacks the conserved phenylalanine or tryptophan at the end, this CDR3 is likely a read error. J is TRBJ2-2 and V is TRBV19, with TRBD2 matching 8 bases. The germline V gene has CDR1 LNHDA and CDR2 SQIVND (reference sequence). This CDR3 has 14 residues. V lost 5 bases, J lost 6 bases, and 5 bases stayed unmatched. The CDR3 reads CASSQAAGAGELFL. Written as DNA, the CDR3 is TGTGCCAGTAGTCAAGCAGCGGGAGCCGGGGAGCTGTTTCTT.

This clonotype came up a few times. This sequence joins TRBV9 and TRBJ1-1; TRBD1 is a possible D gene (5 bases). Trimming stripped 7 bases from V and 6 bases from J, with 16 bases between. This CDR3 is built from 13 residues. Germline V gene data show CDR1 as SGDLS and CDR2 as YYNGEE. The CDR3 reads CASSGGGRAEAFF. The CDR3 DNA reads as TGTGCCAGCTCTGGGGGAGGGAGGGCTGAAGCTTTCTTT. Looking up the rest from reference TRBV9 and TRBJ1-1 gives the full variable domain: DSGVTQTPKHLITATGQRVTLRCSPRSGDLSVYWYQQSLDQGLQFLIQYYNGEERAKGNILERFSAQQFPDLHSELNLSSLELGDSALYFCASSGGGRAEAFFGQGTRLTVV.

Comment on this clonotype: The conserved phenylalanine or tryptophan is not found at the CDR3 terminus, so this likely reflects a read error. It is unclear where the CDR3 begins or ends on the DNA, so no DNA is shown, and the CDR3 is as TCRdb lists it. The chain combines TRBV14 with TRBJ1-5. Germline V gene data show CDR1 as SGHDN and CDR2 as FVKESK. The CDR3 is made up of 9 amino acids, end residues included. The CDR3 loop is CASSQAGAY.

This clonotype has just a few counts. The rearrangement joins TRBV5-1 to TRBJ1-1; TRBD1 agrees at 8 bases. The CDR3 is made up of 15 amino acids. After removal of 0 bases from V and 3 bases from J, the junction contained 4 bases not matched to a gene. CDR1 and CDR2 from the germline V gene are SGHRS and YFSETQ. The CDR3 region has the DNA TGCGCCAGCAGCTTGGCGACAGGGGAACACACTGAAGCTTTCTTT. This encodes CASSLATGEHTEAFF.

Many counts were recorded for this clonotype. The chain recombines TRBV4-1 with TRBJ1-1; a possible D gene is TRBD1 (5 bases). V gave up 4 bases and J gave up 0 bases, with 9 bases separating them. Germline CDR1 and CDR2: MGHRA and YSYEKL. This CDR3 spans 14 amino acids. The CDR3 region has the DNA TGCGCCAGCAGCCTGGGACCGCTGAACACTGAAGCTTTCTTT. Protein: CASSLGPLNTEAFF.

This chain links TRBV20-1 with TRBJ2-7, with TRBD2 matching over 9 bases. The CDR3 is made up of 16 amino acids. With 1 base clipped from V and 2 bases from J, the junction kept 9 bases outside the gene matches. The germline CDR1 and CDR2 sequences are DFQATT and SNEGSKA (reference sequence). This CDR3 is CSARVTAGGPTYEQYF. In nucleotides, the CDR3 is TGCAGTGCTAGAGTTACTGCGGGAGGGCCCACCTACGAGCAGTACTTC.

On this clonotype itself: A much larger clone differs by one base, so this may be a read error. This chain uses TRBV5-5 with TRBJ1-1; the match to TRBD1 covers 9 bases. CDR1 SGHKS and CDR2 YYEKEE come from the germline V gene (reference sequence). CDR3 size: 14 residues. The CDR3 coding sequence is TGTGCCGGCAGGACAACAGGGGGCGCGACTGAAGCTTTCTTT. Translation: CAGRTTGGATEAFF.

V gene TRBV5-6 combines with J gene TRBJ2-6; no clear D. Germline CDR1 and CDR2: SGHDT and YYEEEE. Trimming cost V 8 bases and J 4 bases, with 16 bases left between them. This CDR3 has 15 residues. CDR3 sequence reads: CASKPIGDGANVLTF. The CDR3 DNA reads TGTGCCAGTAAGCCGATAGGCGACGGGGCCAACGTCCTGACTTTC.

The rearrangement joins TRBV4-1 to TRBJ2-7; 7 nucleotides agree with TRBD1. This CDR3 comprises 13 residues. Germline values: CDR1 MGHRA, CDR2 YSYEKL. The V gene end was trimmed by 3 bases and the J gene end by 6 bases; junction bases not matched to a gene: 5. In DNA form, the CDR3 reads TGCGCCAGCAGCCAGGGTGACAGGGCCGAGCAGTACTTC. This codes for CASSQGDRAEQYF.

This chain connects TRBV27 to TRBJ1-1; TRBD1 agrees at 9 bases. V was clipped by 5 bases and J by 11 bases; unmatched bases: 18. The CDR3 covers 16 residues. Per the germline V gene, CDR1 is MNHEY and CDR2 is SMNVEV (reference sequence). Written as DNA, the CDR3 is TGTGCCAGCAGTCCCCCCGGGACAGGGAGGTTGGGGTGGGCTTTCTTT. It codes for CASSPPGTGRLGWAFF.

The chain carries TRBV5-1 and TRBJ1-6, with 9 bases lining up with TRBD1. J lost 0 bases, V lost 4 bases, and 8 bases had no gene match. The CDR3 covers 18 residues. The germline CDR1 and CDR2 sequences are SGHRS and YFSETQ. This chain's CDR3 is CASSLSGQGSSYNSPLHF. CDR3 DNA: TGCGCCAGCAGCCTATCCGGACAGGGGAGCTCCTATAATTCACCCCTCCACTTT. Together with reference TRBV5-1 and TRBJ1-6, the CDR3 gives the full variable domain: KAGVTQTPRYLIKTRGQQVTLSCSPISGHRSVSWYQQTPGQGLQFLFEYFSETQRNKGNFPGRFSGRQFSNSRSEMNVSTLELGDSALYLCASSLSGQGSSYNSPLHFGNGTRLTVT.

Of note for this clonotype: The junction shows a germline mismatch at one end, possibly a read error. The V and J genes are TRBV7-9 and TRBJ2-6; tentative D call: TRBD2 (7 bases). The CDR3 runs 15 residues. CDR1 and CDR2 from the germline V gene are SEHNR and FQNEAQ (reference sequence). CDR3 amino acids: CASSLVSGGASAEAF. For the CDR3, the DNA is TGTGCCAGCAGCTTAGTGTCTGGGGGGGCGTCCGCTGAAGCTTTC.

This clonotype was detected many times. CDR3 amino acids: CASSLDGRSYSNQPQHF. The CDR3 region has the DNA TGTGCCAGCAGCTTGGATGGCAGGTCTTATAGCAATCAGCCCCAGCATTTT. The rearrangement uses TRBV5-8 and TRBJ1-5; no firm D call. CDR3 length: 17 amino acids. V lost 0 bases, J lost 0 bases, and 13 bases lay in between. The V gene's germline CDR1 is SGHTS and CDR2 YDEGEE.